Below, 29 T cell receptor beta chains from the same sample are listed, as sequenced in a study of T cell responses to AZD1222 COVID-19 vaccine. The assay was immunoSEQ multiplex PCR, and TCRdb's table has in-frame clones only and misses some. This sample carries 130,000 to 150,000 clones, 85% to 90% of them seen once, and the ten largest clones take around 1.5%. Here the sequenced sample was peripheral blood, taken on day 0 of AZD1222 vaccination. The receptors were sampled from an adult in good health.

This clone was seen more than once but under ten times. The J gene is TRBJ1-6, the V gene TRBV11-2, with D unresolved. The V end lost 1 base, the J end lost 6 bases, and 7 bases lay between the germline ends. The CDR3 consists of 14 residues. The germline gives CDR1 SGHAT, CDR2 FQNNGV. The CDR3 DNA reads as TGTGCCAGCAGCTTAGCGGGGTTTAATTCACCCCTCCACTTT. As protein: CASSLAGFNSPLHF. Based on the CDR3 plus reference TRBV11-2 and TRBJ1-6, the full variable domain is EAGVAQSPRYKIIEKRQSVAFWCNPISGHATLYWYQQILGQGPKLLIQFQNNGVVDDSQLPKDRFSAERLKGVDSTLKIQPAKLEDSAVYLCASSLAGFNSPLHFGNGTRLTVT.

The CDR3 sequence is CAWSGTRGRKLFF. In DNA, the CDR3 is TGTGCCTGGAGTGGAACAAGGGGAAGGAAACTGTTTTTT. This chain joins TRBV30 and TRBJ1-4, with D possibly TRBD1 on 5 matching bases. The CDR3 consists of 13 residues. V was clipped by 1 base and J by 11 bases, with 14 bases between them. CDR1 and CDR2 from the germline V gene are GTSNPN and SVGIG (reference sequence).

The V and J genes are TRBV5-8 and TRBJ1-2, with 9 nucleotides matching TRBD1. This CDR3 has 14 residues. CDR1 and CDR2 from the germline V gene are SGHTS and YDEGEE. V trimming: 4 bases; J trimming: 4 bases; junction bases outside the gene matches: 5. This CDR3 reads CASSVGQGAYGYTF. The CDR3, as DNA: TGTGCCAGCAGCGTGGGACAGGGAGCCTATGGCTACACCTTC.

The V and J genes are TRBV4-2 and TRBJ1-2; no definite D call. The ends were cut back, 4 bases at V and 6 bases at J, with 9 bases in the middle. Per germline, CDR1 LGHNA and CDR2 YNFKEQ. The CDR3 length is 12 residues. CDR3: CASSRGMNGYTF. Written as DNA, the CDR3 is TGTGCCAGCAGCCGAGGGATGAATGGCTACACCTTC.

This clone appeared once. V and J are TRBV7-8 and TRBJ2-5; 11 bases are a match to TRBD2. This CDR3 spans 14 amino acids. The germline V gene encodes CDR1 SGHVS and CDR2 FQNEAQ. The V gene end was trimmed by 5 bases and the J gene end by 5 bases; junction bases not matched to a gene: 4. The CDR3 coding sequence is TGTGCCAGCAGCCGTAGCGGGGGGGCTGAGACCCAGTACTTC. Translated, it gives CASSRSGGAETQYF.

The V call is TRBV27, the J call TRBJ2-7, with TRBD1 matching 11 bases. The CDR3 runs to 15 residues. CDR1 and CDR2 (germline): MNHEY, SMNVEV (reference sequence). With 5 bases clipped from V and 2 bases from J, the junction kept 5 bases outside the gene matches. This chain's CDR3 is CASSPLGQGAYEQYF. The CDR3 DNA is TGTGCCAGCAGTCCATTGGGACAGGGGGCCTACGAGCAGTACTTC.

The DNA of the CDR3 is TGTGCCTGGAGTGCGAGGGGGTGGACTGAAGCTTTCTTT. Amino acid sequence: CAWSARGWTEAFF. The chain joins TRBV30 to TRBJ1-1; perhaps TRBD1 as D (6 bases). Deletions cut 1 base from V and 5 bases from J, with 11 bases between. Germline V CDR1 and CDR2: GTSNPN, SVGIG (reference sequence). The CDR3 loop spans 13 amino acids.

The chain couples TRBV10-1 to TRBJ1-1, with D hard to call. CDR3 length equals 13 residues. Germline values: CDR1 WNHNN, CDR2 SYGVQD (reference sequence). Trimming took 3 bases from V and 1 from J, leaving 6 bases between them. The CDR3 protein is CASSDRRNTEAFF. In DNA form, the CDR3 reads TGCGCCAGCAGTGACAGGAGGAACACTGAAGCTTTCTTT.

The chain joins TRBV14 to TRBJ2-7; possible D gene TRBD1, 5 bases. V was trimmed by 1 base and J by 4 bases, leaving 26 bases between them. The CDR3 length is 19 residues. The germline gives CDR1 SGHDN, CDR2 FVKESK. CDR3 sequence: CASSQGPNIDSPYRYEQYF. DNA for the CDR3: TGTGCCAGCAGCCAAGGCCCCAATATTGACAGCCCCTATAGGTACGAGCAGTACTTC.

The chain employs TRBV5-6 and TRBJ1-5; D ambiguous. The germline V and J ends were trimmed by 0 bases and 6 bases, with 4 bases remaining between them. The CDR3 consists of 12 residues. CDR1 SGHDT and CDR2 YYEEEE come from the germline V gene. The CDR3 nucleotides are TGTGCCAGCAGCTTGGGACGTCAGCCCCAGCATTTT. The encoded protein is CASSLGRQPQHF.

The V call is TRBV30, the J call TRBJ1-2; TRBD1 is a possible D gene (5 bases). V dropped 1 base and J dropped 0 bases, with 15 bases sitting between them. Germline V gives CDR1 GTSNPN, CDR2 SVGIG (reference sequence). There are 16 residues in the CDR3. The CDR3 reads CAWSGGRGRPNYGYTF. As DNA, the CDR3 is TGTGCCTGGAGTGGGGGAAGGGGACGTCCTAACTATGGCTACACCTTC.

The V gene is TRBV7-8, the J gene TRBJ1-6, with TRBD1 matching over 10 bases. V dropped 2 bases and J dropped 7; count of bases not matched to a gene: 5. The CDR3 sequence is 16 residues long. Germline CDR1 is SGHVS and CDR2 is FQNEAQ. The CDR3 nucleotides are TGTGCCAGCAGCTTAAGCCGGGACAGGGGAAATTCACCCCTCCACTTT. Protein product: CASSLSRDRGNSPLHF.

The DNA for the CDR3 is TGTGTCAGAAGCTTAGGCCAAGACAGGGATGCCCAGCCCCAGCATTTT. Residues: CVRSLGQDRDAQPQHF. The chain joins TRBV7-5 to TRBJ1-5; the table's D call TRBD1 went unverified against the DNA. TRBV7-5 is reported as a pseudogene. There are 16 residues in the CDR3.

The chain has TRBV9 and TRBJ2-2; 12 positions agree with TRBD2. Germline assignment: CDR1 SGDLS and CDR2 YYNGEE. The J segment lost 3 bases and the V segment lost 4 bases, leaving 7 bases of the junction unmatched. The CDR3 length is 17 residues. As DNA, the CDR3 is TGTGCCAGCAGCCTGACTAGCGGGAGATCGGACACCGGGGAGCTGTTTTTT. Amino acids: CASSLTSGRSDTGELFF.

The chain recombines TRBV28 with TRBJ1-4; D unresolved. The CDR3 runs to 14 residues. V dropped 6 bases and J dropped 0 bases, with 8 bases sitting between them. The germline CDR1 and CDR2 sequences are MDHEN and SYDVKM. CDR3 nucleotides: TGTGCCAGCAGAAGACGTCCAACTAATGAAAAACTGTTTTTT. It codes for CASRRRPTNEKLFF.

This sequence joins TRBV6-5 and TRBJ2-3; TRBD2 is a possible D gene (5 bases). V lost 4 bases, J lost 1 base, and 12 bases lay in between. The CDR3 runs 15 residues. Per germline, CDR1 MNHEY and CDR2 SVGAGI. This CDR3 is CASSSSGRRTDTQYF. As DNA, the CDR3 is TGTGCCAGCAGTTCCAGCGGAAGGCGCACAGATACGCAGTATTTT.

The chain recombines TRBV28 with TRBJ1-5; D is perhaps TRBD1 (5 bases). CDR3 length: 19 amino acids. The germline CDR1 and CDR2 sequences are MDHEN and SYDVKM. V lost 6 bases, J lost 2 bases, and 26 bases lay in between. In DNA form, the CDR3 reads TGTGCCAGCAGCCCCCCGAGCCCCAGGGAGAGGTCGCGCAATCAGCCCCAGCATTTT. The encoded protein is CASSPPSPRERSRNQPQHF.

The chain joins TRBV9 to TRBJ2-3, with 8 nucleotides matching TRBD2. The CDR3 has 17 amino acids. With 0 bases clipped from V and 4 bases from J, the junction kept 10 bases outside the gene matches. The V gene's germline CDR1 is SGDLS and CDR2 YYNGEE. CDR3 sequence reads: CASSVATAGGGADTQYF. CDR3 coding DNA: TGTGCCAGCAGCGTAGCTACGGCGGGGGGCGGCGCAGATACGCAGTATTTT.

This clone was detected a few times. Other DNA sequences in the same sample also yield this CDR3. The chain couples TRBV7-2 to TRBJ1-5; 8 bases are a match to TRBD1. Germline V lookup: CDR1 SGHTA, CDR2 FQGNSA. The length of the CDR3 is 13 residues. J gave up 4 bases and V 4 bases, and 0 bases lay outside the gene matches. The CDR3 loop is CASSYRGNQPQHF. In nucleotides, the CDR3 is TGTGCCAGCAGCTACAGGGGGAATCAGCCCCAGCATTTT.

This chain joins TRBV29-1 and TRBJ1-2; D not resolved. Germline V gives CDR1 SQVTM, CDR2 ANQGSEA. V shed 8 bases and J shed 7 bases, with 23 bases lying between them. There are 14 residues in the CDR3. In DNA form, the CDR3 reads TGCAGCCTCACTGCGCCGGAGTCCGGGCGTGGCTACACCTTC. Residues: CSLTAPESGRGYTF.

The chain links TRBV5-1 to TRBJ1-3, with D possibly matching TRBD1 (5 bases). The V end was cut by 4 bases, the J end by 0 bases, with 17 bases between. The CDR3 sequence is 17 residues long. Germline CDR1 reads SGHRS; CDR2 reads YFSETQ. The CDR3 region has the DNA TGCGCCAGCAGCCGGGTTCCAGGGATCGACTCTGGAAACACCATATATTTT. It specifies CASSRVPGIDSGNTIYF.

The V and J genes are TRBV19 and TRBJ2-2; no reliable D call. V lost 5 bases, J lost 5 bases, and 9 bases lay in between. This CDR3 is built from 13 residues. Germline CDR1 LNHDA, CDR2 SQIVND (reference sequence). In DNA, the CDR3 is TGTGCCAGTAGTTCCCTCAGTACCGGGGAGCTGTTTTTT. This translates into CASSSLSTGELFF.

The genes are TRBV19 and TRBJ1-6, with no clear D. CDR3 length: 11 amino acids. Germline V gene data show CDR1 as LNHDA and CDR2 as SQIVND (reference sequence). Deletions cut 6 bases from V and 7 bases from J, with 4 bases between. The CDR3 is CASRRNSPLHF. DNA of the CDR3: TGTGCCAGTAGGAGGAATTCACCCCTCCACTTT.

The chain links TRBV6-5 to TRBJ1-1; D may be TRBD1 (6 bases). Looked up from germline, CDR1 is MNHEY and CDR2 is SVGAGI. The CDR3 is 13 residues long. V lost 4 bases, J lost 1 base, and 7 bases lay in between. Written as DNA, the CDR3 is TGTGCCAGCAGTTCGGGGGCGAACACTGAAGCTTTCTTT. It codes for CASSSGANTEAFF.

V is TRBV13 and J is TRBJ2-5, with 7 positions matching TRBD2. V lost 1 base and J lost 1; bases outside the gene matches: 3. Germline V gene data show CDR1 as PRHDT and CDR2 as FYEKMQ (reference sequence). The CDR3 runs to 15 residues. CDR3 residues: CASSLAASGQETQYF. CDR3 nucleotides: TGTGCCAGCAGCTTAGCTGCTAGCGGCCAAGAGACCCAGTACTTC. Full variable domain (outside the CDR3, taken from reference TRBV13 and TRBJ2-5): AAGVIQSPRHLIKEKRETATLKCYPIPRHDTVYWYQQGPGQDPQFLISFYEKMQSDKGSIPDRFSAQQFSDYHSELNMSSLELGDSALYFCASSLAASGQETQYFGPGTRLLVL.

The rearrangement joins TRBV5-1 to TRBJ1-2; D is uncertain. This CDR3 spans 15 amino acids. Trimming shortened V by 4 bases and J by 3 bases, and 16 bases separated the two germline ends. Germline CDR1 reads SGHRS; CDR2 reads YFSETQ. CDR3 coding DNA: TGCGCCAGCAGCCGCTACTCCCGGGATGACTATGGCTACACCTTC. It translates to CASSRYSRDDYGYTF.

The J gene is TRBJ2-7, the V gene TRBV19; TRBD1 agrees at 8 bases. The CDR3 runs to 15 residues. The junction had 9 bases not matched to a gene; V was cut back by 1 base and J by 7 bases. The germline V gene has CDR1 LNHDA and CDR2 SQIVND (reference sequence). CDR3 sequence reads: CASSIGDRGRWEQYF. Written as DNA, the CDR3 is TGTGCCAGTAGTATAGGAGACAGGGGTCGGTGGGAGCAGTACTTC.

J is TRBJ1-1 and V is TRBV11-3; the D gene is possibly TRBD1 (5 bases). Trimming removed 5 bases from V and 0 bases from J, with 10 bases in between. The germline V gene encodes CDR1 SGHNT and CDR2 YENEEA. The CDR3 has 14 residues. In nucleotides, the CDR3 is TGTGCCAGCAGCCGCGGGGGGGTGAACACTGAAGCTTTCTTT. Residues: CASSRGGVNTEAFF.

V and J are TRBV7-2 and TRBJ1-2; a possible D gene is TRBD1 (6 bases). This CDR3 is built from 15 residues. Trimming removed 1 base from V and 5 bases from J, with 14 bases in between. Per germline, CDR1 SGHTA and CDR2 FQGNSA. The CDR3: CASSLVRSQGYGYTF. CDR3 DNA sequence: TGTGCCAGCAGCTTAGTTCGGTCCCAGGGGTATGGCTACACCTTC.